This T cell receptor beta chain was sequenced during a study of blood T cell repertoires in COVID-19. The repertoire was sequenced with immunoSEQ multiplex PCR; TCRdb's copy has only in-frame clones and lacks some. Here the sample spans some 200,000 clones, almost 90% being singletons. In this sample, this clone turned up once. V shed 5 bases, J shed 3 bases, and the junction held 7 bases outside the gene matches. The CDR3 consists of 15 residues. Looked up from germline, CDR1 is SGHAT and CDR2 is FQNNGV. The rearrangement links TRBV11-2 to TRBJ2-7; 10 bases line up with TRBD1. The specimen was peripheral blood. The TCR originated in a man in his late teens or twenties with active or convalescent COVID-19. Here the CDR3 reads CASSLQTGGSYEQYF. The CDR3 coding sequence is TGTGCCAGCAGCCTACAGACAGGGGGCAGCTACGAGCAGTACTTC.